The 32 T cell receptor beta chains presented below share a single source sample, sequenced in a study of T cell repertoires in cytomegalovirus infection. Using its own MiXCR run on the reads, TCRdb lists one record per CDR3 protein. This table holds 510,000 or so distinct CDR3 sequences, less than 30% found once. The sequenced sample was PBMCs. Receptors were obtained from a human donor in good health (CMV status not recorded). Some clones in this sample may be carry-over from other donors' samples.

The chain joins TRBV11-3 to TRBJ1-2; 9 bases are a match to TRBD1. Germline trimming cut 7 bases from V and 8 bases from J; bases unmatched to any gene: 8. The CDR3 has 13 residues. CDR1 is SGHNT, CDR2 YENEEA, per germline. In nucleotides, the CDR3 is TGTGCCAGCACCCTGGGACAGGGAGGCGGCTACACCTTC. It translates to CASTLGQGGGYTF.

This clonotype was seen a few times. The J gene is TRBJ2-3, the V gene TRBV12-3 or TRBV12-4; D unresolved. The CDR3 spans 14 residues. With 1 base removed from V and 5 bases from J, the gap between germline ends came to 10 bases. The CDR3 DNA is TGTGCCAGCAGTTTAGGGTTTGGAGAAGATACGCAGTATTTT. This gives the protein CASSLGFGEDTQYF.

The chain joins TRBV7-3 to TRBJ2-3; perhaps TRBD2 as D (6 bases). CDR3 length equals 16 residues. Trimming shortened V by 1 base and J by 4 bases, and 15 bases separated the two germline ends. Per germline, CDR1 SGHTA and CDR2 FQGTGA. In nucleotides, the CDR3 is TGTGCCAGCAGCTTAAGGGCGCACGGGAGAGCAGATACGCAGTATTTT. Its translation is CASSLRAHGRADTQYF.

The sample holds a few counts of this clonotype. The V call is TRBV30, the J call TRBJ1-1, with a tentative D call TRBD1 (6 bases). There are 13 residues in the CDR3. Germline CDR1 reads GTSNPN; CDR2 reads SVGIG (reference sequence). Trimming left V 4 bases short and J 5 bases short, with 14 bases between. Here the CDR3 reads CAWTEGGWTEAFF. CDR3 DNA: TGTGCCTGGACTGAGGGGGGGTGGACTGAAGCTTTCTTT.

V gene TRBV28 combines with J gene TRBJ2-2, with D perhaps given as TRBD1 or TRBD2 (7 bases each). V lost 9 bases and J lost 1, with 18 bases in between. Germline V CDR1 and CDR2: MDHEN, SYDVKM. The length of the CDR3 is 16 residues. The CDR3, as DNA: TGTGCCAGTTCTAGGGAGGGACAGTTGAACACCGGGGAGCTGTTTTTT. It specifies CASSREGQLNTGELFF. The variable domain in full, completed from reference TRBV28 and TRBJ2-2, reads DVKVTQSSRYLVKRTGEKVFLECVQDMDHENMFWYRQDPGLGLRLIYFSYDVKMKEKGDIPEGYSVSREKKERFSLILESASTNQTSMYLCASSREGQLNTGELFFGEGSRLTVL.

This clonotype was observed at least ten times. The V gene is TRBV12-3 or TRBV12-4, the J gene TRBJ1-1; D is unresolved. The CDR3 extends over 14 amino acids. V lost 6 bases, J lost 2 bases, and 13 bases lay in between. For the CDR3, the DNA is TGTGCCAGCAGCGTCGACGGATTCAACACTGAAGCTTTCTTT. Its translation: CASSVDGFNTEAFF.

This sequence joins TRBV19 and TRBJ2-1; unclear D gene. Germline loops: CDR1 LNHDA, CDR2 SQIVND (reference sequence). Trimming removed 6 bases from V and 7 bases from J, with 7 bases in between. The CDR3 length is 11 residues. CDR3 amino acids: CASRMGNEQFF. CDR3 coding DNA: TGTGCCAGTAGAATGGGGAATGAGCAGTTCTTC.

The table lists this clonotype with a count of one. A much larger clone differs by one base, so this may be a read error. The rearrangement uses TRBV4-1 and TRBJ2-4, with D perhaps TRBD1 (6 bases). The J call may be incorrect, as the DNA end agrees better with TRBJ2-1. The CDR3 is made up of 13 amino acids. CDR1 MGHRA and CDR2 YSYEKL come from the germline V gene. The CDR3 DNA follows: TGTGCCAGCAGTCAAGGGCAGGGGAACATTCAGTTCTTC. Its translation: CASSQGQGNIQFF.

This clonotype was recorded many times. The chain's CDR3 is CASSQTSGRKLMETQYF. CDR3 sequence (DNA): TGTGCCAGTTCCCAGACTAGCGGGAGGAAGTTGATGGAGACCCAGTACTTC. J is TRBJ2-5 and V is TRBV19, with 13 bases matching TRBD2. V shed 8 bases and J 5 bases; nucleotides not matched to a gene: 14. CDR3 length: 17 residues. Per germline, CDR1 LNHDA and CDR2 SQIVND (reference sequence).

V is TRBV7-9 and J is TRBJ2-4; the D gene is possibly TRBD1 (5 bases). The CDR3 spans 16 residues. Deletions cut 7 bases from V and 4 bases from J, with 20 bases between. Germline V gene lookup returns CDR1 SEHNR and CDR2 FQNEAQ (reference sequence). This CDR3 reads CASTPRQGHGKNIQYF. CDR3 nucleotides: TGTGCCAGCACCCCCCGCCAGGGTCATGGGAAAAACATTCAGTACTTC.

Only a few counts were recorded for this clonotype. The genes are TRBV19 and TRBJ1-1, with 7 bases identical to TRBD1. The junction had 3 bases not matched to a gene; V was cut back by 5 bases and J by 0 bases. The CDR3 extends over 14 amino acids. Germline V gene sequence: CDR1 LNHDA, CDR2 SQIVND (reference sequence). The CDR3 region is CASSADRVNTEAFF. CDR3 in DNA: TGTGCCAGTAGTGCCGACAGGGTGAACACTGAAGCTTTCTTT.

This clonotype occurred a few times. The V gene is TRBV28, the J gene TRBJ2-3; D uncertain. Trimming stripped 1 base from V and 0 bases from J, with 5 bases between. From germline, CDR1 is MDHEN and CDR2 SYDVKM. The CDR3 extends over 14 amino acids. CDR3 sequence (DNA): TGTGCCAGCAGTTTATTCAAAAGCACAGATACGCAGTATTTT. Translating it yields CASSLFKSTDTQYF. Looking up the rest from reference TRBV28 and TRBJ2-3 gives the full variable domain: DVKVTQSSRYLVKRTGEKVFLECVQDMDHENMFWYRQDPGLGLRLIYFSYDVKMKEKGDIPEGYSVSREKKERFSLILESASTNQTSMYLCASSLFKSTDTQYFGPGTRLTVL.

This clonotype has just a few counts. This chain joins TRBV11-2 and TRBJ2-2, with 7 bases that match TRBD1. The CDR3 runs 15 residues. The trim removed 5 bases at V and 11 bases at J, leaving 14 bases unmatched. Germline V gives CDR1 SGHAT, CDR2 FQNNGV. CDR3 protein: CASSVYRQGMGELFF. The CDR3 DNA follows: TGTGCCAGCAGCGTCTATCGACAGGGTATGGGAGAGCTGTTTTTT.

The V gene is TRBV5-4, the J gene TRBJ1-1; TRBD1 matches at 9 bases. The CDR3 runs 16 residues. Unmatched junction bases numbered 7, after V lost 4 bases and J lost 0 bases. Germline-derived CDR1 and CDR2 are SGHNT and YYREEE (reference sequence). CDR3 sequence: CASSPGTGLMNTEAFF. Here the CDR3 DNA reads TGTGCCAGCAGCCCCGGGACAGGGCTCATGAACACTGAAGCTTTCTTT.

V usage is TRBV7-2 and J usage is TRBJ1-1; a weak D match, TRBD1 (5 bases). The germline V and J ends were trimmed by 1 base and 4 bases, with 13 bases remaining between them. Germline V gene lookup returns CDR1 SGHTA and CDR2 FQGNSA. CDR3 length: 15 residues. The CDR3 DNA reads TGTGCCAGCAGCTTAGAGATGGGGCGGGTCACTGAAGCTTTCTTT. This gives the protein CASSLEMGRVTEAFF.

This chain connects TRBV6-1 to TRBJ2-3; tentatively, D is TRBD2 (6 bases). The CDR3 covers 14 residues. With 2 bases removed from V and 2 bases from J, the gap between germline ends came to 8 bases. The germline V gene encodes CDR1 MNHNS and CDR2 SASEGT. The DNA for the CDR3 is TGTGCCAGCAGTGAAACTAGCCTCACAGATACGCAGTATTTT. Protein sequence: CASSETSLTDTQYF.

The chain is built from TRBV20-1 and TRBJ2-5, with TRBD2 as a possible D gene (5 bases). V was clipped by 6 bases and J by 1 base, with 12 bases between them. CDR1 is DFQATT, CDR2 SNEGSKA, per germline (reference sequence). There are 13 residues in the CDR3. Here the CDR3 DNA reads TGCAGTGCCCATAACGCGGGCCAAGAGACCCAGTACTTC. Translation gives CSAHNAGQETQYF.

The chain has TRBV11-2 and TRBJ1-3; a possible D gene is TRBD1 (6 bases). The germline V gene has CDR1 SGHAT and CDR2 FQNNGV. The CDR3 runs 15 residues. V was trimmed by 5 bases and J by 2 bases, leaving 13 bases between them. The CDR3, as DNA: TGTGCCAGCAGCCCGGGACATTTTCCTGGAAACACCATATATTTT. Amino acids: CASSPGHFPGNTIYF.

This clonotype was observed at least ten times. The chain combines TRBV7-2 with TRBJ1-5, with D unresolved. Germline CDR1 and CDR2: SGHTA and FQGNSA. Trimming took 3 bases from V and 0 from J, leaving 6 bases between them. CDR3 length: 14 amino acids. DNA of the CDR3: TGTGCCAGCAGCTTCCAACATAGCAATCAGCCCCAGCATTTT. Translated: CASSFQHSNQPQHF. Full variable domain (rest looked up from reference TRBV7-2 and TRBJ1-5): GAGVSQSPSNKVTEKGKDVELRCDPISGHTALYWYRQSLGQGLEFLIYFQGNSAPDKSGLPSDRFSAERTGGSVSTLTIQRTQQEDSAVYLCASSFQHSNQPQHFGDGTRLSIL.

V and J are TRBV7-3 and TRBJ2-2; D might be TRBD1 or TRBD2, each matching 5 bases. With 2 bases removed from V and 7 bases from J, the gap between germline ends came to 17 bases. The CDR3 length is 16 residues. In germline, CDR1 is SGHTA, CDR2 FQGTGA. CDR3 amino acids: CASSLLRRDGVGELFF. CDR3 sequence (DNA): TGTGCCAGCAGCTTATTACGCAGGGACGGAGTCGGGGAGCTGTTTTTT.

Here the CDR3 reads CASGWGQTGVNGYTF. The CDR3 coding sequence is TGTGCCAGCGGGTGGGGTCAAACAGGGGTGAATGGCTACACCTTC. This chain connects TRBV27 to TRBJ1-2, with 7 bases aligning to TRBD1. Germline-derived CDR1 and CDR2 are MNHEY and SMNVEV (reference sequence). This CDR3 comprises 15 residues. The V segment lost 8 bases and the J segment 6 bases; nucleotides outside the gene matches: 15.

Many counts were recorded for this clonotype. The chain combines TRBV7-2 with TRBJ1-6; D is perhaps TRBD1 (5 bases). This CDR3 contains 16 residues. Trimming left V 3 bases short and J 1 base short, with 10 bases between. The germline V gene has CDR1 SGHTA and CDR2 FQGNSA. The CDR3 reads CASSFEGTSYNSPLHF. In DNA, the CDR3 is TGTGCCAGCAGCTTTGAAGGGACTTCCTATAATTCACCCCTCCACTTT.

This clonotype was observed a few times. The rearrangement links TRBV19 to TRBJ1-5; 7 nucleotides match TRBD1. The length of the CDR3 is 17 residues. After removal of 1 base from V and 1 base from J, the junction contained 7 bases not matched to a gene. Looked up from germline, CDR1 is LNHDA and CDR2 is SQIVND (reference sequence). The CDR3 reads CASSIVPTGSSNQPQHF. CDR3 nucleotide sequence: TGTGCCAGTAGTATAGTACCGACAGGGTCAAGCAATCAGCCCCAGCATTTT.

The genes are TRBV5-4 and TRBJ1-4; D possibly corresponds to TRBD1 (6 bases). This CDR3 spans 15 amino acids. V lost 1 base and J lost 8, with 15 bases in between. CDR1 is SGHNT, CDR2 YYREEE, per germline (reference sequence). CDR3 sequence: CASSLRGFGYEKLFF. Written as DNA, the CDR3 is TGTGCCAGCAGCTTGAGGGGGTTTGGATACGAAAAACTGTTTTTT. Full variable domain (remainder filled in from reference TRBV5-4 and TRBJ1-4): ETGVTQSPTHLIKTRGQQVTLRCSSQSGHNTVSWYQQALGQGPQFIFQYYREEENGRGNFPPRFSGLQFPNYSSELNVNALELDDSALYLCASSLRGFGYEKLFFGSGTQLSVL.

This clonotype was observed once. CDR3 sequence: CASNLGGVNEQYF. The CDR3 DNA reads TGTGCCAGCAATCTTGGAGGTGTAAACGAGCAGTACTTC. The chain combines TRBV9 with TRBJ2-7; TRBD2 might be the D (5 bases). The CDR3 has 13 amino acids. Germline CDR1 is SGDLS and CDR2 is YYNGEE. Trimming left V 6 bases short and J 5 bases short, with 15 bases between.

This clonotype was seen a few times. V is TRBV19 and J is TRBJ2-3; TRBD2 matches at 16 bases. This CDR3 contains 17 residues. V lost 4 bases, J lost 7 bases, and 8 bases stayed unmatched. CDR1 is LNHDA, CDR2 SQIVND, per germline (reference sequence). CDR3 loop: CASSKPGLAGGFNTQYF. The CDR3 bases are TGTGCCAGTAGTAAACCGGGACTAGCGGGAGGGTTTAATACGCAGTATTTT.

The chain uses TRBV4-3 and TRBJ2-5, with D maybe TRBD1 (6 bases). V lost 2 bases and J 2 bases, leaving 18 bases between the germline ends. The CDR3 contains 17 residues. Per the germline V gene, CDR1 is LGHNA and CDR2 is YSLEER. The CDR3 DNA follows: TGCGCCAGCAGCCAACAACAGGGAATCCGGGGACAAGAGACCCAGTACTTC. Translated: CASSQQQGIRGQETQYF.

The chain carries TRBV27 and TRBJ1-3; 10 nucleotides align to TRBD1. V shed 8 bases and J 8 bases; nucleotides not matched to a gene: 24. The germline CDR1 and CDR2 sequences are MNHEY and SMNVEV (reference sequence). The CDR3 spans 19 residues. The CDR3 spells CASYPPWIGTGAPKDTIYF. CDR3 nucleotide sequence: TGTGCCAGCTATCCTCCGTGGATAGGGACAGGGGCCCCTAAGGACACCATATATTTT.

This clonotype was detected a few times. This chain joins TRBV24-1 and TRBJ2-2; the match to TRBD2 covers 10 bases. CDR3 length: 15 residues. CDR1 KGHDR and CDR2 SFDVKD come from the germline V gene. The V segment lost 3 bases and the J segment 6 bases; nucleotides outside the gene matches: 3. The CDR3 reads CATSDSGRGPGELFF. CDR3 DNA: TGTGCCACCAGTGATAGCGGGAGGGGACCCGGGGAGCTGTTTTTT.

V usage is TRBV7-9 and J usage is TRBJ2-7; the D gene is possibly TRBD1 (7 bases). Trimming pared 4 bases from V and 5 bases from J, leaving 18 bases between. This CDR3 spans 15 amino acids. CDR1 and CDR2 from the germline V gene are SEHNR and FQNEAQ (reference sequence). CDR3 bases: TGTGCCAGCAGCTCCAGTGCGGAGGGGGCGAACGAGCAGTACTTC. It yields the protein CASSSSAEGANEQYF.

The chain employs TRBV10-3 and TRBJ2-3; the match to TRBD2 covers 12 bases. This CDR3 is built from 15 residues. Germline lookup yields CDR1 ENHRY and CDR2 SYGVKD. Trimming cost V 10 bases and J 5 bases; bases outside gene matches: 10. CDR3 DNA sequence: TGTGCCACCGCGAGACTAGCGGGAGTGGAAGATACGCAGTATTTT. It is translated as CATARLAGVEDTQYF.

In its sample, this clonotype was seen a few times. This chain uses TRBV29-1 with TRBJ2-7; D is perhaps TRBD2 (5 bases). CDR1 and CDR2 (germline): SQVTM, ANQGSEA. The V gene lost 6 bases and the J gene lost 7 bases, with 22 bases spanning the gap. The CDR3 runs to 14 residues. The CDR3 DNA follows: TGCAGCGTCCTTCCGGGAAGGGCTCTGGGAGAGCAGTACGTC. As protein: CSVLPGRALGEQYV.